One sample yielded the 24 T cell receptor delta chains listed below, sequenced in a study of gamma-delta T cells after stem cell transplantation. TCRdb processed the RT-PCR reads again with the CATT caller. The profile shows about 11,000 delta-chain clones, approximately 40% of them singletons. The specimen was gamma-delta T cells. Every receptor here comes from a human donor. It is not recorded whose cells these are; they may come from a transplant donor.

Of note for this clone: One end of the junction does not line up with germline, which may come from a read error. The rearrangement links TRDV1 to TRDJ1; 12 nucleotides agree with TRDD3. Germline lookup yields CDR1 TSWWSYY and CDR2 QGS. The length of the CDR3 is 20 residues. The CDR3 bases are TGCGCTCTTGGGGAGGCCTGCACCCTCGTACTGGGGGATACAGGCGATAAACTCATCTTT. Its protein product is CALGEACTLVLGDTGDKLIF.

This clone is categorized as medium-sized (0.01 to 0.1%). The rearrangement uses TRDV1 and TRDJ1, with TRDD3 matching 8 bases. CDR3 length: 19 amino acids. The V gene's germline CDR1 is TSWWSYY and CDR2 QGS. Trimming took 0 bases from V and 3 from J; bases not matched to a gene: 15. The chain's CDR3 is CALGELGYRGYPSADKLIF. The CDR3 DNA follows: TGTGCTCTTGGGGAACTCGGGTACAGGGGATACCCCTCGGCCGATAAACTCATCTTT.

Concerning this clone: Compared with germline, one end of the junction differs, possibly owing to a read error. The chain uses TRDV2 and TRDJ3, with 8 bases lining up with TRDD3. The germline gives CDR1 GEAIGNYY, CDR2 EKD. The CDR3 consists of 19 residues. The CDR3 DNA reads as TGTGCCTGTGACCTACTGGGGGTCCCAGTCTCCTTGGACACCCGACAGATGTTTTTC. Translation gives CACDLLGVPVSLDTRQMFF.

The rearrangement uses TRDV1 and TRDJ1; D is uncertain. The length of the CDR3 is 18 residues. The germline gives CDR1 TSWWSYY, CDR2 QGS. The germline V and J ends were trimmed by 5 bases and 8 bases, with 30 bases remaining between them. CDR3 region: CALGIDRAGDPPYPKLIF. The CDR3 DNA follows: TGTGCTCTTGGGATCGACCGGGCGGGTGATCCGCCGTACCCCAAACTCATCTTT.

The V gene is TRDV1, the J gene TRDJ1; D gene ambiguous. The ends were cut back, 0 bases at V and 7 bases at J, with 12 bases in the middle. The CDR3 has 14 amino acids. CDR1 and CDR2 (germline): TSWWSYY, QGS. In DNA form, the CDR3 reads TGTGCTCTTGGGGAACTTAATCCTTTAGGTAAACTCATCTTT. This encodes CALGELNPLGKLIF.

Only a few counts were recorded for this clone. The V and J genes are TRDV1 and TRDJ1, with TRDD3 matching 10 bases. V shed 5 bases and J 3 bases; nucleotides not matched to a gene: 27. Germline lookup yields CDR1 TSWWSYY and CDR2 QGS. This CDR3 comprises 22 residues. CDR3 loop: CALGKGYILHKWGIQDADKLIF. The CDR3 coding sequence is TGTGCTCTTGGGAAAGGCTATATCCTACACAAATGGGGGATACAAGACGCCGATAAACTCATCTTT.

This chain joins TRDV3 and TRDJ1; 9 positions match TRDD2. The CDR3 length is 19 residues. CDR1 is TVYSNPD and CDR2 is GDNSRS in the germline V gene (reference sequence). Trimming removed 2 bases from V and 0 bases from J; junction bases left unmatched: 19. CDR3 region: CAFVGGLPTCDWYTDKLIF. The CDR3 coding sequence is TGTGCCTTTGTCGGCGGCCTTCCTACTTGTGACTGGTACACCGATAAACTCATCTTT.

The CDR3: CAFTVGILASWDTRQMFF. The CDR3 nucleotides are TGTGCCTTTACCGTGGGTATCCTAGCCTCCTGGGACACCCGACAGATGTTTTTC. This chain connects TRDV3 to TRDJ3; TRDD2 might be the D (5 bases). The germline V gene encodes CDR1 TVYSNPD and CDR2 GDNSRS (reference sequence). Trimming left V 1 base short and J 0 bases short, with 16 bases between. The CDR3 runs 18 residues.

The chain couples TRDV2 to TRDJ1; 10 positions match TRDD3. The CDR3 is made up of 15 amino acids. CDR1 and CDR2 (germline): GEAIGNYY, EKD. The V segment lost 0 bases and the J segment 2 bases; nucleotides outside the gene matches: 2. CDR3 protein: CACDTVLGDTDKLIF. CDR3 sequence (DNA): TGTGCCTGTGACACCGTACTGGGGGATACCGATAAACTCATCTTT.

CDR3 sequence: CACDKWGYTDKLIF. For the CDR3, the DNA is TGTGCCTGTGACAAATGGGGGTACACCGATAAACTCATCTTT. The chain recombines TRDV2 with TRDJ1, with a possible D match to TRDD3 (6 bases). Deletions cut 2 bases from V and 0 bases from J, with 9 bases between. The germline CDR1 and CDR2 sequences are GEAIGNYY and EKD. The CDR3 is 14 residues long.

The chain carries TRDV1 and TRDJ1; D perhaps matches TRDD2 (6 bases). V was pared by 2 bases and J by 1 base, with 29 bases between. CDR1 is TSWWSYY and CDR2 is QGS in the germline V gene. This CDR3 contains 21 residues. CDR3 in amino acids: CALGETRVLRSFLGFTDKLIF. In nucleotides, the CDR3 is TGTGCTCTTGGGGAAACCCGAGTCCTACGGTCTTTCCTAGGGTTCACCGATAAACTCATCTTT.

The CDR3 spells CACDTGLSQEETCDTRPMFF. CDR3 nucleotides: TGTGCCTGTGACACCGGACTGAGCCAAGAGGAGACCTGTGACACCCGCCCGATGTTTTTC. The rearrangement links TRDV2 to TRDJ3; D is uncertain. This CDR3 is built from 20 residues. With 0 bases removed from V and 18 bases from J, the gap between germline ends came to 35 bases. CDR1 and CDR2 from the germline V gene are GEAIGNYY and EKD.

Concerning this clone itself: Sequence at one end of the junction differs from germline and may be a read error. The V and J genes are TRDV2 and TRDJ3; 12 bases map to TRDD3. The CDR3 has 17 amino acids. Germline-derived CDR1 and CDR2 are GEAIGNYY and EKD. The CDR3 protein is CACETGGYSLDTRHMFF. As DNA, the CDR3 is TGTGCCTGTGAAACTGGGGGATACTCCTTGGACACACGACATATGTTTTTC.

This clone is large in the sample. The same CDR3 is also encoded by other DNA sequences in this sample. The chain couples TRDV2 to TRDJ2; 11 nucleotides line up with TRDD3. Germline-derived CDR1 and CDR2 are GEAIGNYY and EKD. This CDR3 spans 16 amino acids. V dropped 2 bases and J dropped 0; count of bases not matched to a gene: 1. CDR3 residues: CACDILGDTLTAQLFF. CDR3 bases: TGTGCCTGTGACATACTGGGGGATACTTTGACAGCACAACTCTTCTTT.

To note about this clone: A much larger clone differs by one base, so this may be a read error. In the same sample, other DNA sequences code for this CDR3. The V gene is TRDV2, the J gene TRDJ3; 7 bases fit TRDD2. This CDR3 has 18 amino acids. Germline CDR1 GEAIGNYY, CDR2 EKD. The CDR3 is CACDTAGPSSWDTRQMFF. CDR3 nucleotides: TGTGCCTGTGACACCGCGGGGCCTTCCTCCTGGGACACCCGGCAGATGTTTTTC.

This clone ranks as medium-sized. Other nucleotide sequences in the sample specify the same CDR3. The V and J genes are TRDV2 and TRDJ2, with D perhaps TRDD3 (6 bases). Germline loops: CDR1 GEAIGNYY, CDR2 EKD. The germline V and J ends were trimmed by 0 bases and 0 bases, with 19 bases remaining between them. The CDR3 contains 19 residues. This CDR3 is CACDTVELRGGALTAQLFF. For the CDR3, the DNA is TGTGCCTGTGACACCGTCGAACTCAGAGGGGGAGCTTTGACAGCACAACTCTTCTTT.

This clone was seen a handful of times. J is TRDJ1 and V is TRDV1; TRDD3 agrees at 10 bases. The germline CDR1 and CDR2 sequences are TSWWSYY and QGS. CDR3 length equals 20 residues. V lost 3 bases and J lost 0; bases outside the gene matches: 16. CDR3 DNA sequence: TGTGCTCTTGGGGACTGGGGGGACCCGTACTGGGGGATGGACACCGATAAACTCATCTTT. Protein sequence: CALGDWGDPYWGMDTDKLIF.

This chain joins TRDV1 and TRDJ1; 11 bases agree with TRDD3. There are 27 residues in the CDR3. Germline lookup yields CDR1 TSWWSYY and CDR2 QGS. The junction had 35 bases not matched to a gene; V was cut back by 2 bases and J by 0 bases. The CDR3 DNA follows: TGTGCTCTTGGGGAAAGTCATCCCCCCCGAGGGGGTTACTGGGGGATAGGGTCCCCTCAGTACACCGATAAACTCATCTTT. Protein sequence: CALGESHPPRGGYWGIGSPQYTDKLIF.

Remarks on this clone: The junction departs from germline at one end; a sequencing error may be responsible. This chain connects TRDV1 to TRDJ1, with a weak D call TRDD2 (5 bases). The CDR3 spans 20 residues. Germline CDR1 TSWWSYY, CDR2 QGS. The CDR3 DNA reads TGTGCTCTTGGGGACCGACTTCCCCGGCCTCATACCTCTTTCACCGATAAATTCATCTTT. Encoded protein: CALGDRLPRPHTSFTDKFIF.

This clone was found a few times. This may be a read error: a much more frequent sequence differs by one nucleotide. J is TRDJ1 and V is TRDV2; 9 nucleotides align to TRDD3. The CDR3 contains 14 residues. Germline V CDR1 and CDR2: GEAIGNYY, EKD. The CDR3 loop reads CACDTGGYTDKPIF. The DNA for the CDR3 is TGTGCCTGTGACACCGGGGGATACACCGATAAACCCATCTTT.

The V and J genes are TRDV2 and TRDJ1; D might be TRDD3 (6 bases). Germline assignment: CDR1 GEAIGNYY and CDR2 EKD. V was pared by 3 bases and J by 2 bases, with 12 bases between. This CDR3 is 14 amino acids long. The CDR3 sequence is CACDGRGETDKLIF. The CDR3 DNA is TGTGCCTGTGACGGACGGGGGGAGACCGATAAACTCATCTTT.

This clone has just a few counts. J is TRDJ3 and V is TRDV2; 8 bases map to TRDD3. Trimming cost V 3 bases and J 0 bases; bases outside gene matches: 3. Germline CDR1 is GEAIGNYY and CDR2 is EKD. The CDR3 totals 17 residues. CDR3 residues: CACDLLGGSWDTRQMFF. The CDR3 DNA is TGTGCCTGTGACCTACTGGGGGGCTCCTGGGACACCCGACAGATGTTTTTC.

Comment on this clone: Distinct nucleotide sequences in the sample also encode this CDR3. The gene calls are TRDV3 and TRDJ1; perhaps TRDD3 as D (6 bases). Trimming removed 0 bases at V and 0 bases at J, with 20 bases between. The CDR3 is 17 residues long. Germline CDR1 reads TVYSNPD; CDR2 reads GDNSRS (reference sequence). CDR3 loop: CAFSTWGILKNTDKLIF. The CDR3 DNA reads as TGTGCCTTTAGTACCTGGGGTATACTCAAGAACACCGATAAACTCATCTTT.

This clone was picked up a small number of times. The chain has TRDV1 and TRDJ1; D not certain. V lost 2 bases and J lost 2, with 24 bases in between. In germline, CDR1 is TSWWSYY, CDR2 QGS. The CDR3 consists of 19 residues. CDR3 DNA sequence: TGTGCTCTTGGGGAAAACGGACGGGGCCCGATCCTCAGGACCGATAAACTCATCTTT. This codes for CALGENGRGPILRTDKLIF.